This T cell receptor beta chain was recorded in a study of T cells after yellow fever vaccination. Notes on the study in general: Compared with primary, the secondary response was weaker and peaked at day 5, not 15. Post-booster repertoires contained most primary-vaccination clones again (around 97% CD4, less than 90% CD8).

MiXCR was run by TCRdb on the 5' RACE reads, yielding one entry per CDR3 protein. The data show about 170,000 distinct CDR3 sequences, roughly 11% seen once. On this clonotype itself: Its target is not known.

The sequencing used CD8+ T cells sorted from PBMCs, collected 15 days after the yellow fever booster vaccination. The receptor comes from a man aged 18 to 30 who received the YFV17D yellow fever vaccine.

DNA for the CDR3: TGCAGTGCTAGCTTGATTGGACAGAGCTACGAGCAGTACTTC. This translates into CSASLIGQSYEQYF. The chain couples TRBV20-1 to TRBJ2-7; D is possibly TRBD1 (6 bases). Germline V gene data show CDR1 as DFQATT and CDR2 as SNEGSKA (reference sequence). V lost 3 bases and J lost 3, with 15 bases in between. CDR3 length: 14 amino acids.